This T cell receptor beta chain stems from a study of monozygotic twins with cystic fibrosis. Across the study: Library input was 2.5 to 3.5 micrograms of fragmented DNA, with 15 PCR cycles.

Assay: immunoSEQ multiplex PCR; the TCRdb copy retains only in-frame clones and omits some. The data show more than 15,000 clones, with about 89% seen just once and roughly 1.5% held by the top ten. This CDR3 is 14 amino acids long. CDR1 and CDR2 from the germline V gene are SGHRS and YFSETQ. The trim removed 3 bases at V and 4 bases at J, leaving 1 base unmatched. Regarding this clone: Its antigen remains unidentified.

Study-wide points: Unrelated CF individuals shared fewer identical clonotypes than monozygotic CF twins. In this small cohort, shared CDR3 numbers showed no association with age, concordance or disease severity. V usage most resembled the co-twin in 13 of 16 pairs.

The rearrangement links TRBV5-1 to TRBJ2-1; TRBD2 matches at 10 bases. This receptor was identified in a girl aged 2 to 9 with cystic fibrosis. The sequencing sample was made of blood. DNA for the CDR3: TGCGCCAGCAGCTCACTAGCGGGGTACAATGAGCAGTTCTTC. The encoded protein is CASSSLAGYNEQFF.